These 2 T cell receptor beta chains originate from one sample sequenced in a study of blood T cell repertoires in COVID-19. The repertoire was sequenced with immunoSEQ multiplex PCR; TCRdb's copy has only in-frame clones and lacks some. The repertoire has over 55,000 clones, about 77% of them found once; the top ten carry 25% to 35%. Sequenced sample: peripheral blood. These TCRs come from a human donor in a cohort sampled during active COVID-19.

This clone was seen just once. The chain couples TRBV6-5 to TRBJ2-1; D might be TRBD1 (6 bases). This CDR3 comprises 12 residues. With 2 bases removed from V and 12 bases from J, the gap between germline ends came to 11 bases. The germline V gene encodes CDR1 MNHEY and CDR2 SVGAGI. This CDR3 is CASSYGTSGQFF. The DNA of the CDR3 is TGTGCCAGCAGTTACGGGACATCTGGGCAGTTCTTC.

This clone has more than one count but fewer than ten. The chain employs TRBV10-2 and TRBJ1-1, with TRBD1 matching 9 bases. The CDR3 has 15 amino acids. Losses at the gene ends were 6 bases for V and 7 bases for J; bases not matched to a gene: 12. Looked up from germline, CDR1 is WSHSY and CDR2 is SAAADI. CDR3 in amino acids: CASRDRDRDKNEAFF. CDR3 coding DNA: TGCGCCAGCAGAGACCGGGACAGGGATAAGAATGAAGCTTTCTTT.